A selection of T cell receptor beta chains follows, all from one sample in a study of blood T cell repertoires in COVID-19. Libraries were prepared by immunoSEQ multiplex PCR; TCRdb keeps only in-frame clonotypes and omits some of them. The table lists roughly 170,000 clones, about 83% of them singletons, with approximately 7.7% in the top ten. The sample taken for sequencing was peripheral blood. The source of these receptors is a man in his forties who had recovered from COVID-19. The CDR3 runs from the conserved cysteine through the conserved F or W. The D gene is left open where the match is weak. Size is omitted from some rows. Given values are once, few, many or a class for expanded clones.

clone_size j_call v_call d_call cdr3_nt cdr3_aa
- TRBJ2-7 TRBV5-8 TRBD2 TGTGCCAGCAGCCAAACGGGGAAGGCGACTAGCTTCTACGAGCAGTACTTC CASSQTGKATSFYEQYF
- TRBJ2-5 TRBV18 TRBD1 TGTGCCAGCTCACCAGTCTTGACAGGGCAAGAGACCCAGTACTTC CASSPVLTGQETQYF
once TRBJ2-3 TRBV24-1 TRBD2 TGTGCCACCCAGGGCGCCTCTAGCGGGACGGGAGATACGCAGTATTTT CATQGASSGTGDTQYF
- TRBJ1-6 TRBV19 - TGTGCCAGTAGTGCCGGGACAATCGGATCGTCACCCCTCCACTTT CASSAGTIGSSPLHF
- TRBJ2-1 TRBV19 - TGTGCCAGTAGTATAGACCCTTACAATGAGCAGTTCTTC CASSIDPYNEQFF
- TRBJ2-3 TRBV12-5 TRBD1 TGTGCTAGTGGTTGGGGACAGGGTGCAGATACGCAGTATTTT CASGWGQGADTQYF
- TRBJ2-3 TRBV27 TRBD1 TGTGCCAGCAGGCCGGACAGGGGTTTGTTTGATACGCAGTATTTT CASRPDRGLFDTQYF
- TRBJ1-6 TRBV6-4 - TGTGCCAGCAGTGAATTAGGGAGCTCCTATAATTCACCCCTCCACTTT CASSELGSSYNSPLHF
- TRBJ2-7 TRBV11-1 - TGTGCCAGCAGCCCCGGTGTGCCCTACGAGCAGTACTTC CASSPGVPYEQYF
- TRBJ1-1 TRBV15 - TGTGCCACCAGCCCCCGCGCTGAAGCTTTCTTT CATSPRAEAFF
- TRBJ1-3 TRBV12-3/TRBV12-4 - TGTGCCAGCAGTTTATCAGGGTTTAACACCATATATTTT CASSLSGFNTIYF
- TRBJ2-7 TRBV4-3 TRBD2 TGCGCCAGCAGCCAAGATAGCGGGACGATCGACGAGCAGTACTTC CASSQDSGTIDEQYF
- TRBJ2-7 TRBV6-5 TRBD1 TGTGCCAGCGCGACGGACAGGGGGTACGAGCAGTACTTC CASATDRGYEQYF
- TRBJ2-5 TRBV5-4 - TGTGCCAGCAGCTTACGGGGGAGTGGCCAAGAGACCCAGTACTTC CASSLRGSGQETQYF
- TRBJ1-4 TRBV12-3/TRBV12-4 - TGTGCCAGCACCCCCGGGGGAAAACTGTTTTTT CASTPGGKLFF
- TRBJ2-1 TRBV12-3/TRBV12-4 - TGTGCCAGCAGTGAAGCGGATGAGCAGTTCTTC CASSEADEQFF
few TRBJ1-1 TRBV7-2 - TGTGCCAGCAGCCCGCAGGGACTAACGGCTTTCTTT CASSPQGLTAFF
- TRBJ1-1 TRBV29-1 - TGCAGCGTCTATATCGGGGGGATTGGAGCTTTCTTT CSVYIGGIGAFF
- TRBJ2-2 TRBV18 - TGTGCCAGCTCCCCCGGACAGACGAACACCGGGGAGCTGTTTTTT CASSPGQTNTGELFF
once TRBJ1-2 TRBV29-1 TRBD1 TGCAGCGTTGAAACGGGGACAGGGGGCTACCCCGACTATGGCTACACCTTC CSVETGTGGYPDYGYTF
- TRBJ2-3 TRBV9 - TGTGCCAGCAGCCCCTCAGGCCCCCACACAGATACGCAGTATTTT CASSPSGPHTDTQYF
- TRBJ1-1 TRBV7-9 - TGTGCCAGCGGTTGGGGGGCTGAAGCTTTCTTT CASGWGAEAFF
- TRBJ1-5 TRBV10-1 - TGCGCCAGCAGCGCCGCGGTGACGTCAGCTCGCAATCAGCCCCAGCATTTT CASSAAVTSARNQPQHF
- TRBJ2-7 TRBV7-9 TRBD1 TGTGCCAGCAGCTTACCGGACAGGGGGCAAGAGCAGTACTTC CASSLPDRGQEQYF
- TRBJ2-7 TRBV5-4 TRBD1 TGTGCCAGCAGTTCGCCGGGACAGGGTAATCACGAGCAGTACTTC CASSSPGQGNHEQYF
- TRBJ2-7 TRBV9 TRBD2 TGTGCCAGCAGCGTAGGCCCACGCAGCGGGGGGAGCTCCTACGAGCAGTACTTC CASSVGPRSGGSSYEQYF
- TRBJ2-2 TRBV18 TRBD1 TGTGCCAGCTCGCCGGACAGGGGTAACACCGGGGAGCTGTTTTTT CASSPDRGNTGELFF
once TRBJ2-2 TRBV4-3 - TGCGCCAGCAGCCAAGAATCGAGGGGGTCCGGGGAGCTGTTTTTT CASSQESRGSGELFF
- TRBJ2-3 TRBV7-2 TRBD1 TGTGCCAGCAGCTTATTCGACAGGGCCCTCACAGATACGCAGTATTTT CASSLFDRALTDTQYF
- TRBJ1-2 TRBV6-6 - TGTGCCAGCAGAAACACGTCCTACTATGGCTACACCTTC CASRNTSYYGYTF
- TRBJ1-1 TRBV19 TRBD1 TGTGCCAGTAGTTTGGACAGGACGACTTACACTGAAGCTTTCTTT CASSLDRTTYTEAFF
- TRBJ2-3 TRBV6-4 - TGTGCCAGCAAAAAACTAGGGGACTCGTCAGATACGCAGTATTTT CASKKLGDSSDTQYF
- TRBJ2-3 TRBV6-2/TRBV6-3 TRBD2 TGTGCCAGCAGCCTCGGACTAGCGGGGGGGGGAGATACGCAGTATTTT CASSLGLAGGGDTQYF
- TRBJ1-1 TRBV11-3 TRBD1 TGTGCCAGCAGCATGACAGGGGTCGGAGGTTTGGACACTGAAGCTTTCTTT CASSMTGVGGLDTEAFF
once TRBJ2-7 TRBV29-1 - TGCAGCGTTACCCCAGGGGATAGGTACGAGCAGTACTTC CSVTPGDRYEQYF
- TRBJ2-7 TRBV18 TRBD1 TGTGCCAGCTCACCACCATTACAGGGGTGGATGGAGCAGTACTTC CASSPPLQGWMEQYF
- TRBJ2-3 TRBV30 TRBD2 TGTGCCTGGAGCTCTACTAGCGGAGAAAGCACAGATACGCAGTATTTT CAWSSTSGESTDTQYF
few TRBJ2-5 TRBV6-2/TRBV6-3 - TGTGCCAGCAGTTACCAGGGACTCGAGACCCAGTACTTC CASSYQGLETQYF
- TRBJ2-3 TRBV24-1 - TGTGCCACCAGTGAGGAGGGAGTTACGCAGTATTTT CATSEEGVTQYF
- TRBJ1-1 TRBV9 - TGTGCCAGCAGCCCAGGGGCGTCCGAAGCTTTCTTT CASSPGASEAFF
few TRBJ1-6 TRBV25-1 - TGTGCCAGTACCCTTACCGGGACTGATAATTCACCCCTCCACTTT CASTLTGTDNSPLHF
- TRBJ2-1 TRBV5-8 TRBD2 TGTGCCAGCAGCCTCGACCTAGCGGGTCCGAGATTCTTC CASSLDLAGPRFF
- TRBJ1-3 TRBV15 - TGTGCCACCAGCAGAGATAACCGACTCTTAAACTCTGGAAACACCATATATTTT CATSRDNRLLNSGNTIYF
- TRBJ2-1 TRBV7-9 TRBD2 TGTGCCAGCAGCCCTCCTTCTGCGGGGGGGCGTGATGAGCAGTTCTTC CASSPPSAGGRDEQFF
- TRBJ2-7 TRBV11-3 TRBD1 TGTGCCAGCAGCTTCCAGGGGGCTTGGGTCTACGAGCAGTACTTC CASSFQGAWVYEQYF
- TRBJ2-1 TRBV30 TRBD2 TGTGCCTGGAGTGTGGCGGGACTAGCGGGGGACAATGAGCAGTTCTTC CAWSVAGLAGDNEQFF
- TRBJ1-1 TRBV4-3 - TGCGCCAGCAGCCCCTTTCTCCAGGGTACTGGGAACACTGAAGCTTTCTTT CASSPFLQGTGNTEAFF
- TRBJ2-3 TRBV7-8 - TGTGCCAGCAGCTTAGCCCCCACTAGGGTTAAACAGTATTTT CASSLAPTRVKQYF
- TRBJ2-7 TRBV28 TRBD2 TGTGCCAGCAGTCGACTAGCGGGAAGTTACGAGCAGTACTTC CASSRLAGSYEQYF
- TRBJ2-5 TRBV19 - TGTGCCAGTAAGGAATCGGAGGGACGAGAGACCCAGTACTTC CASKESEGRETQYF